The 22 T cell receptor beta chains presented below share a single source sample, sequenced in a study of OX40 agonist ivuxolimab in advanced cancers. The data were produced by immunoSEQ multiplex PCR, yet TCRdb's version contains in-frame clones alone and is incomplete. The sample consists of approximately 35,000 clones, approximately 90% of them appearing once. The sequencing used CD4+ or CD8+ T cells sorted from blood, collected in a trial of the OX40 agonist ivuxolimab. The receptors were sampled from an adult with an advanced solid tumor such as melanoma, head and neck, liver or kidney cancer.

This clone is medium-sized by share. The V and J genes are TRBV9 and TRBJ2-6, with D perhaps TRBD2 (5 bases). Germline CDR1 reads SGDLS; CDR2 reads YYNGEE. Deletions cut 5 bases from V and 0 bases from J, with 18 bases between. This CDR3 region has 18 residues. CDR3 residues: CASRDSDLPSSGANVLTF. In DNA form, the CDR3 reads TGTGCCAGCAGAGACTCGGACTTGCCAAGCTCTGGGGCCAACGTCCTGACTTTC.

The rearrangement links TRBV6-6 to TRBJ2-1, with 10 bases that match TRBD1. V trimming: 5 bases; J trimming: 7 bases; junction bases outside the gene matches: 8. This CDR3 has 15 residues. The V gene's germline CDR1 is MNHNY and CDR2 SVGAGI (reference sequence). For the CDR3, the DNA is TGTGCCAGCAGTACGGCCGGGACAGGGGTTAATGAGCAGTTCTTC. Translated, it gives CASSTAGTGVNEQFF.

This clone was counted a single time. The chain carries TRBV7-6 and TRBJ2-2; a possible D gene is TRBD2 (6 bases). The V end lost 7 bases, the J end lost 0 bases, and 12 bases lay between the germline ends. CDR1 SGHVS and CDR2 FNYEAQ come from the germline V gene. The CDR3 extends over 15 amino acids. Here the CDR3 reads CASNGDSTNTGELFF. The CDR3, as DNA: TGTGCCAGCAATGGGGACTCTACGAACACCGGGGAGCTGTTTTTT.

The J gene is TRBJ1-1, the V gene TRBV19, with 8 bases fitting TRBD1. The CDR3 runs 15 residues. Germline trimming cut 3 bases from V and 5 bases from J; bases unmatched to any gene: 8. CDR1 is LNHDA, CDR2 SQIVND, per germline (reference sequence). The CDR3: CASSMEAGGWTEAFF. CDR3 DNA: TGTGCCAGTAGTATGGAGGCAGGGGGCTGGACTGAAGCTTTCTTT.

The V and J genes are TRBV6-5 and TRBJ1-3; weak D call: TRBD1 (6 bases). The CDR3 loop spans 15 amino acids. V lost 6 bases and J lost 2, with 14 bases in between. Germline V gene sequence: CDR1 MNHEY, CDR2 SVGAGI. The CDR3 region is CASSDRTSPGNTIYF. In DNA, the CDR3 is TGTGCCAGCAGCGACAGGACCTCCCCTGGAAACACCATATATTTT.

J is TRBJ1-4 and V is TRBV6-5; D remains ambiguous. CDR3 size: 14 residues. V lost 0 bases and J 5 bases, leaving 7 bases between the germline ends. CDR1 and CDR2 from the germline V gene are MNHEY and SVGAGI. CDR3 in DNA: TGTGCCAGCAGTTACTCGACCCAAAATGAAAAACTGTTTTTT. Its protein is CASSYSTQNEKLFF.

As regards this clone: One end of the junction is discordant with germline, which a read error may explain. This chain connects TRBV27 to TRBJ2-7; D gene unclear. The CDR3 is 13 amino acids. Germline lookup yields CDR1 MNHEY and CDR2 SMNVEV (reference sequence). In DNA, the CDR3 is TGTGCCACCAGTTATAGGAGATCCTACGAGCAGTACTTC. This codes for CATSYRRSYEQYF.

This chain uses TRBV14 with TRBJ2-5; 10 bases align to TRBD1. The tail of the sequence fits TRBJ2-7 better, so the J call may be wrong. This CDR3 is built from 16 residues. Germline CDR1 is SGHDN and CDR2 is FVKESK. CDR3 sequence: CASSQALWTGGYEQYF. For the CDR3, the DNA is TGTGCCAGCAGCCAAGCTCTATGGACAGGGGGCTACGAGCAGTACTTC.

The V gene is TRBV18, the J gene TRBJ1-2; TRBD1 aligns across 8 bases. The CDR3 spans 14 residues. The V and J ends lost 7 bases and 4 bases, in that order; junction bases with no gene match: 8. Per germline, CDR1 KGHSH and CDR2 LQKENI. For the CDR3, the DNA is TGTGCCAGCTTCCTCCAGGGGGCTAGCTATGGCTACACCTTC. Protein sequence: CASFLQGASYGYTF.

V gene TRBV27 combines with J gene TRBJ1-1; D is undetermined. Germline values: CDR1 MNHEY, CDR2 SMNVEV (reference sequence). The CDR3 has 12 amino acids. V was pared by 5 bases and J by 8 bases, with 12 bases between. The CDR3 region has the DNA TGTGCCAGCAGTACCGGACGGAAAGAAGCTTTCTTT. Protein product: CASSTGRKEAFF.

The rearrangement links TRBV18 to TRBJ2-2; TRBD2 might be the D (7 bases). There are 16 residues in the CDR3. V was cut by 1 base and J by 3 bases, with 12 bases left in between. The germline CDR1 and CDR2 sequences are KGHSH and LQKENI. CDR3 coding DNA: TGTGCCAGCTCACCACTGGCGGGGGCGCACACCGGGGAGCTGTTTTTT. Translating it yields CASSPLAGAHTGELFF.

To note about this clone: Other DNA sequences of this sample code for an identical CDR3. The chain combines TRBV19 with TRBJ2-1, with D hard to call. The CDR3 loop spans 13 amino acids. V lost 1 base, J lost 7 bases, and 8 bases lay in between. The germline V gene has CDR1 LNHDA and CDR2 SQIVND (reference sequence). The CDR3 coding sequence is TGTGCCAGTAGTATAGGTGGGAATAATGAGCAGTTCTTC. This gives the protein CASSIGGNNEQFF.

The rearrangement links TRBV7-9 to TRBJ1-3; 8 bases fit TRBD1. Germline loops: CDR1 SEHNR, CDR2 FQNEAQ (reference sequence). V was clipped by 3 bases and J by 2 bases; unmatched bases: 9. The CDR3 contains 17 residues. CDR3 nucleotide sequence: TGTGCCAGCAGCTTCGAGACAGGGGCATACGCTGGAAACACCATATATTTT. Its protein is CASSFETGAYAGNTIYF.

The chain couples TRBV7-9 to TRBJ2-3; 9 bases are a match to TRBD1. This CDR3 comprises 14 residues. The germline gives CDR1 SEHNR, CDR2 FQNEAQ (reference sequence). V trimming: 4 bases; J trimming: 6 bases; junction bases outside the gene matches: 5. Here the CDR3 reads CASSYTGGLDTQYF. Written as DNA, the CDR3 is TGTGCCAGCAGCTATACAGGGGGCCTCGATACGCAGTATTTT. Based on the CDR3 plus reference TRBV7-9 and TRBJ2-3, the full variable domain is DTGVSQNPRHKITKRGQNVTFRCDPISEHNRLYWYRQTLGQGPEFLTYFQNEAQLEKSRLLSDRFSAERPKGSFSTLEIQRTEQGDSAMYLCASSYTGGLDTQYFGPGTRLTVL.

The CDR3 is CASSLGASPGDEQYF. The CDR3 nucleotides are TGTGCCAGCAGCTTAGGGGCCAGCCCTGGGGACGAGCAGTACTTC. This chain links TRBV7-7 with TRBJ2-7; D remains unclear. CDR1 SSHAT and CDR2 FNYEAQ come from the germline V gene (reference sequence). This CDR3 region has 15 residues. The ends were cut back, 1 base at V and 5 bases at J, with 15 bases in the middle.

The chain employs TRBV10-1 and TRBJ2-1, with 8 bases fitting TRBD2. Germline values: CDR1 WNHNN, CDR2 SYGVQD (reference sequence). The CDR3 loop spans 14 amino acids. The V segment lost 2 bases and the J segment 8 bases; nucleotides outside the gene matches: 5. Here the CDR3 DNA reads TGCGCCAGCAGTGAGAAGCGGGAGAACGATGAGCAGTTCTTC. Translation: CASSEKRENDEQFF.

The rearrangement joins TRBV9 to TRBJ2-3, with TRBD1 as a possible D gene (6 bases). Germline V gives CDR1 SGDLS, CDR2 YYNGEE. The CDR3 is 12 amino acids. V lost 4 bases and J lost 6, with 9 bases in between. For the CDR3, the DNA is TGTGCCAGCAGCTCCCAGGGGGATACGCAGTATTTT. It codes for CASSSQGDTQYF.

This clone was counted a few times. CDR3 in DNA: TGTGCCAGTAGTATCGATAGCGGGCGCACCTACGAGCAGTACTTC. Translated, it gives CASSIDSGRTYEQYF. The chain joins TRBV19 to TRBJ2-7, with 7 bases matching TRBD2. Trimming cost V 3 bases and J 2 bases; bases outside gene matches: 7. Germline V CDR1 and CDR2: LNHDA, SQIVND (reference sequence). The CDR3 length is 15 residues.

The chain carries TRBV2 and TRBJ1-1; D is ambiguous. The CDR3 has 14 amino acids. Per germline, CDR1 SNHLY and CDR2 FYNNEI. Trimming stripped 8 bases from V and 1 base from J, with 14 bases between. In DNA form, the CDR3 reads TGTGCCAGCCCAACAGAGAATAAGAACACTGAAGCTTTCTTT. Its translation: CASPTENKNTEAFF. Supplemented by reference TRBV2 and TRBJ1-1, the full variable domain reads EPEVTQTPSHQVTQMGQEVILRCVPISNHLYFYWYRQILGQKVEFLVSFYNNEISEKSEIFDDQFSVERPDGSNFTLKIRSTKLEDSAMYFCASPTENKNTEAFFGQGTRLTVV.

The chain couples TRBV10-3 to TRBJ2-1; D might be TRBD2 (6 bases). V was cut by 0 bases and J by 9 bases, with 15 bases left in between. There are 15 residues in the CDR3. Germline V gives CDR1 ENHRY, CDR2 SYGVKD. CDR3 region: CAISESQEGRGEQFF. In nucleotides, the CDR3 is TGTGCCATCAGTGAGTCTCAGGAGGGTAGGGGTGAGCAGTTCTTC.

CDR3 DNA sequence: TGTGCCAGCAGTGATGAAGACCACCTCTCCTACGAGCAGTACTTC. It encodes CASSDEDHLSYEQYF. J is TRBJ2-7 and V is TRBV6-1, with D unresolved. Germline V lookup: CDR1 MNHNS, CDR2 SASEGT. CDR3 length: 15 residues. V dropped 3 bases and J dropped 0 bases, with 12 bases sitting between them.

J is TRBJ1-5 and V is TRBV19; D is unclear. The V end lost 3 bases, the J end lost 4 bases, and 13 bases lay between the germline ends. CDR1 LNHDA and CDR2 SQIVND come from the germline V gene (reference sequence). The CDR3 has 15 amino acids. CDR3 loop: CASSMLGSPNQPQHF. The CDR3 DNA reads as TGTGCCAGTAGTATGCTTGGTTCCCCAAATCAGCCCCAGCATTTT.